The 8 T cell receptor beta chains below were found in one sample sequenced in a study of vaccination and CD4 T cells after COVID-19. The Oncomine TCR Beta short-read assay sequenced DNA from cultured CD4+ T cells. TCRdb re-called the PCR reads with MiXCR, one entry per CDR3 protein. The sample includes fewer than 30,000 distinct CDR3 sequences, roughly 34% seen only once; the top ten take about 3.3%. The time point here: late sampling 161 to 241 days after vaccination in a few convalescent patients. Treatment meaning: roughly 10-day PBMC culture with coronavirus spike peptide pools or control peptides (ViraFEST assay). These receptors' antigens are unknown. The sequences come from CD4+ T cells from blood, cultured in vitro, collected about 7 months after SARS-CoV-2 vaccination. These TCRs come from a human donor who had recovered from COVID-19.

CDR3 in amino acids: CASSRPGTGDGYGYTF. CDR3 in DNA: TGTGCCAGCAGCCGTCCCGGGACAGGGGACGGCTATGGCTACACCTTC. V is TRBV6-1 and J is TRBJ1-2, with 10 nucleotides matching TRBD1. CDR1 MNHNS and CDR2 SASEGT come from the germline V gene. This CDR3 region has 16 residues. V lost 6 bases and J lost 4; bases outside the gene matches: 11.

This clonotype was detected only a few times. The chain has TRBV7-6 and TRBJ2-3, with D possibly TRBD2 on 6 matching bases. The CDR3 length is 14 residues. Germline V gives CDR1 SGHVS, CDR2 FNYEAQ. With 5 bases removed from V and 4 bases from J, the gap between germline ends came to 13 bases. CDR3 sequence: CASSLERAPDTQYF. In DNA, the CDR3 is TGTGCCAGCAGCCTAGAGCGGGCCCCAGATACGCAGTATTTT.

V usage is TRBV11-2 and J usage is TRBJ1-2, with a tentative D call TRBD1 (5 bases). The CDR3 has 13 residues. Trimming shortened V by 5 bases and J by 4 bases, and 11 bases separated the two germline ends. Germline CDR1 reads SGHAT; CDR2 reads FQNNGV. CDR3 residues: CASSPDTFYGYTF. The CDR3 DNA sequence: TGTGCCAGCAGCCCGGACACGTTCTATGGCTACACCTTC.

The chain carries TRBV27 and TRBJ1-2; 9 bases are shared with TRBD1. The trim removed 6 bases at V and 6 bases at J, leaving 8 bases unmatched. From germline, CDR1 is MNHEY and CDR2 SMNVEV (reference sequence). The CDR3 extends over 14 amino acids. CDR3: CASRTGQGGDGYTF. CDR3 nucleotides: TGTGCCAGCAGGACGGGACAGGGTGGTGATGGCTACACCTTC.

The sample holds one count of this clonotype. The chain joins TRBV10-3 to TRBJ2-2; the match to TRBD2 covers 11 bases. The CDR3 sequence is 15 residues long. Germline CDR1 ENHRY, CDR2 SYGVKD. Trimming at V came to 6 bases and at J to 6 bases, leaving 6 bases not matched to a gene. DNA for the CDR3: TGTGCCATCAGGGCCGGGACTAGCGGCGCCGGGGAGCTGTTTTTT. Its protein is CAIRAGTSGAGELFF.

The chain is built from TRBV2 and TRBJ2-3, with D perhaps TRBD1 (5 bases). V lost 4 bases, J lost 1 base, and 12 bases lay in between. The CDR3 totals 15 residues. Germline CDR1 reads SNHLY; CDR2 reads FYNNEI. The CDR3 DNA reads as TGTGCCAGCAGTGCTTCGTTAGGGGGCACAGATACGCAGTATTTT. This gives the protein CASSASLGGTDTQYF.

The V gene is TRBV4-1, the J gene TRBJ2-7; perhaps TRBD2 as D (5 bases). The CDR3 sequence is 14 residues long. V lost 3 bases, J lost 4 bases, and 13 bases lay in between. Germline V CDR1 and CDR2: MGHRA, YSYEKL. In DNA, the CDR3 is TGCGCCAGCAGCCAGCCGGGAACAAAGTACGAGCAGTACTTC. Protein product: CASSQPGTKYEQYF.

The J gene is TRBJ2-5, the V gene TRBV5-4; D might be TRBD2 (6 bases). Germline CDR1 reads SGHNT; CDR2 reads YYREEE (reference sequence). The CDR3 runs 14 residues. The V gene lost 2 bases and the J gene lost 5 bases, with 13 bases spanning the gap. The CDR3: CASSFGSQLETQYF. The CDR3 DNA follows: TGTGCCAGCAGCTTCGGGAGCCAGTTGGAGACCCAGTACTTC.